The clone carrying this TCR beta chain was seen many times. The antigen is undetermined. These data originate in a study of T cell repertoires in cytomegalovirus infection. Study information: Through public TCR beta signatures, both CMV infection and matching HLA type were indicated. General study points: CMV-specific HLA-C-restricted TCR beta clonotypes dominated the ex vivo response. Of the TCR beta families, the public ones yielded a cumulative frequency that identified carriers of CMV plus the relevant HLA.

TCRdb analysed the reads with MiXCR anew, one entry per CDR3 protein. The sample lists nearly 550,000 distinct CDR3 sequences; approximately 16% were seen once. This CDR3 region has 14 residues. Germline loops: CDR1 MDHEN, CDR2 SYDVKM. The V gene lost 3 bases and the J gene lost 1 base, with 9 bases spanning the gap. The sequencing input was CD8+ T cells from PBMCs. This clonotype was sampled from a human donor in good health (CMV status not recorded). Some clones in this sample may be carry-over from other donors' samples. The V call is TRBV28, the J call TRBJ1-1; no firm D call. The DNA of the CDR3 is TGTGCCAGCAGTTTGATCTCTCGGAACACTGAAGCTTTCTTT. Its protein product is CASSLISRNTEAFF.